This TCR beta chain came from a study of blood T cell repertoires in COVID-19. Germline V CDR1 and CDR2: SGHVT, SQSDAQ. The CDR3 length is 17 residues. Assay used: immunoSEQ multiplex PCR; TCRdb lists only in-frame clones, some missing. Here the sample spans approximately 75,000 clones, around nine tenths being singletons. To note about this clone: Mismatch with germline at one junction end may stem from a read error.

This sequence was found in a human donor in a cohort sampled during active COVID-19. Specimen: peripheral blood. The chain carries TRBV7-4 and TRBJ2-5, with D tentatively TRBD1 (7 bases). This CDR3 is CASSHGGGGRRQATQYF. DNA of the CDR3: TGTGCCAGCAGCCATGGTGGAGGGGGCAGAAGGCAAGCGACCCAGTACTTC.